These T cell receptor beta chains were read from a single sample in a study of regulatory T cells in long-lasting Graves disease. TCRdb reprocessed the multiplex PCR reads via MiXCR and lists one record per CDR3 protein. Found here are more than 350,000 distinct CDR3 sequences, 21% of them singletons; the top ten hold around an eighth. The specimen comprised peripheral blood mononuclear cells (PBMCs), sampled when the disease was refractory, from a patient treated with antithyroid drugs. The source of these receptors is a female donor with Graves disease. The CDR3 runs from the conserved cysteine through the conserved F or W. The D gene is left open where the match is weak. The size of a clone is reported for some rows only, either as once, few or many, or as a class for expanded clones.

. | TRBJ2-2 | TRBD2 | TRBV30 | CACPSQLAGGGELFF | TGTGCCTGCCCCAGTCAACTAGCGGGAGGGGGGGAGCTGTTTTTT
. | TRBJ2-7 | TRBD2 | TRBV2 | CASGGRRREVYEQYF | TGTGCCAGCGGTGGTCGGCGGCGGGAGGTCTACGAGCAGTACTTC
. | TRBJ1-1 | . | TRBV28 | CASSLMASFNTKAFF | TGTGCCAGCAGCCTTATGGCCAGTTTCAACACTAAAGCTTTCTTT
many | TRBJ2-7 | . | TRBV28 | CASSSFSYEQYF | TGTGCCAGCAGTTCGTTCAGCTACGAGCAGTACTTC
many | TRBJ1-1 | TRBD1 | TRBV28 | CATDTPFRGRTEAFF | TGTGCCACCGATACCCCTTTCAGGGGGCGGACTGAAGCTTTCTTT
. | TRBJ1-6 | TRBD1 | TRBV12-3/TRBV12-4 | CASNIQGVLSPLHF | TGTGCCAGCAACATACAGGGGGTTCTTTCACCCCTCCACTTT
many | TRBJ2-5 | TRBD2 | TRBV30 | CAWSPGLAGKETQYF | TGTGCCTGGAGTCCGGGACTAGCAGGGAAGGAGACCCAGTACTTC
few | TRBJ2-2 | TRBD1 | TRBV30 | CAWTTGTGAGELFF | TGTGCCTGGACCACCGGGACAGGGGCCGGGGAGCTGTTTTTT
many | TRBJ1-4 | . | TRBV6-5 | CASSLPTENEKLFF | TGTGCCAGCAGTTTGCCGACAGAGAATGAAAAACTGTTTTTT
many | TRBJ1-1 | . | TRBV19 | CASSTTVMNTEAFF | TGTGCCAGTAGTACGACAGTAATGAACACTGAAGCTTTCTTT
. | TRBJ2-1 | TRBD2 | TRBV10-1 | CASSEGTSGRGNEQFF | TGCGCCAGCAGTGAGGGGACTAGCGGGAGGGGTAATGAGCAGTTCTTC
. | TRBJ2-3 | TRBD2 | TRBV6-1 | CASRPGEGLAGGDTQYF | TGTGCCAGCAGACCAGGGGAGGGACTAGCGGGAGGAGATACGCAGTATTTT
many | TRBJ2-5 | TRBD2 | TRBV28 | CASSETSGQETQYF | TGTGCCAGCAGTGAGACTAGCGGCCAAGAGACCCAGTACTTC
. | TRBJ1-2 | . | TRBV24-1 | CATSEDSSYGYTF | TGTGCCACCAGTGAGGACAGCTCCTATGGCTACACCTTC
many | TRBJ1-2 | TRBD1 | TRBV10-3 | CAISERTGDSGYTF | TGTGCCATCAGTGAGAGGACAGGGGATTCTGGCTACACCTTC
many | TRBJ2-7 | TRBD1 | TRBV28 | CASSFIGTDTYEQYF | TGTGCCAGCAGTTTCATCGGGACAGATACCTACGAGCAGTACTTC
many | TRBJ1-6 | . | TRBV28 | CASSLDGLGNSPLHF | TGTGCCAGCAGCTTAGACGGACTTGGTAATTCACCCCTCCACTTT
. | TRBJ2-1 | TRBD2 | TRBV6-2/TRBV6-3 | CASSSTGTSGNEQFF | TGTGCCAGCAGTTCGACAGGGACTAGCGGGAATGAGCAGTTCTTC
many | TRBJ1-4 | TRBD1 | TRBV20-1 | CSARENRGDEKLFF | TGCAGTGCTAGAGAAAACAGGGGGGATGAAAAACTGTTTTTT
many | TRBJ1-1 | . | TRBV30 | CAWTRRADSEAFF | TGTGCCTGGACTAGGAGAGCGGACAGTGAAGCTTTCTTT
. | TRBJ2-7 | TRBD2 | TRBV28 | CASSPRGGGDDEQYF | TGTGCCAGCAGTCCCCGCGGGGGTGGTGACGACGAGCAGTACTTC
. | TRBJ2-7 | TRBD1 | TRBV20-1 | CSATAPGGPYEQYF | TGCAGTGCTACCGCCCCAGGGGGTCCCTACGAGCAGTACTTC
few | TRBJ1-3 | . | TRBV24-1 | CATSDGRFGEHSGNTIYF | TGTGCCACCAGTGATGGCCGATTCGGGGAGCACTCTGGAAACACCATATATTTT
many | TRBJ2-7 | . | TRBV6-1 | CASTPPPSTYEQYF | TGTGCCAGCACCCCACCCCCATCGACCTACGAGCAGTACTTC
many | TRBJ2-7 | . | TRBV28 | CASSSEIISKTPGGYYEQYF | TGTGCCAGCAGTTCCGAAATTATATCTAAGACACCCGGAGGGTACTACGAGCAGTACTTC
. | TRBJ1-3 | . | TRBV6-5 | CASSSTGYGNTIYF | TGTGCCAGCAGTTCTACAGGGTACGGAAACACCATATATTTT
. | TRBJ2-5 | . | TRBV5-1 | CASSLGDGTSEETQYF | TGCGCCAGCAGCTTGGGGGATGGGACCTCCGAAGAGACCCAGTACTTC
. | TRBJ2-7 | TRBD2 | TRBV18 | CASSPEGTSGFYEQYF | TGTGCCAGCTCACCAGAGGGGACTAGCGGTTTCTACGAGCAGTACTTC
few | TRBJ1-5 | . | TRBV7-9 | CASSLAGSGNQPQHF | TGTGCCAGCAGCTTAGCTGGGAGTGGCAATCAGCCCCAGCATTTT
few | TRBJ2-7 | TRBD2 | TRBV29-1 | CSVTSGRTYEQYF | TGCAGCGTGACTAGCGGGAGGACCTACGAGCAGTACTTC
many | TRBJ2-5 | . | TRBV7-9 | CASSLSRGVQETQYF | TGTGCCAGCAGCTTGAGTCGTGGAGTCCAAGAGACCCAGTACTTC
. | TRBJ2-7 | TRBD1 | TRBV3-1 | CASSQSDRDSSYEQCF | TGTGCCAGCAGCCAATCCGACAGGGACAGCTCCTACGAGCAGTGCTTC
many | TRBJ2-7 | . | TRBV10-2 | CASSESFGLTYEQYF | TGCGCCAGCAGTGAGTCTTTCGGACTAACCTACGAGCAGTACTTC
many | TRBJ1-1 | . | TRBV28 | CASMYPAMNTEAFF | TGTGCCAGCATGTATCCAGCAATGAACACTGAAGCTTTCTTT
. | TRBJ2-3 | TRBD2 | TRBV20-1 | CSASLAGGGDTDTQYF | TGCAGTGCTTCCCTAGCGGGAGGAGGGGACACAGATACGCAGTATTTT
few | TRBJ1-6 | . | TRBV20-1 | CSARSGPSNSPLHF | TGCAGTGCTAGATCCGGGCCTTCAAATTCACCCCTCCACTTT
. | TRBJ1-3 | . | TRBV5-1 | CASSGPDVGNTIYF | TGCGCCAGCAGCGGGCCGGACGTTGGAAACACCATATATTTT
. | TRBJ2-1 | TRBD1 | TRBV28 | CASSLSTGVINEQFF | TGTGCCAGCAGTTTATCGACAGGGGTAATCAATGAGCAGTTCTTC
. | TRBJ2-5 | . | TRBV20-1 | CGLRGGNQETQYF | TGCGGCCTCAGGGGGGGGAACCAAGAGACCCAGTACTTC
many | TRBJ1-1 | . | TRBV28 | CASKGGNTEAFF | TGTGCCAGCAAGGGGGGGAACACTGAAGCTTTCTTT
. | TRBJ2-1 | . | TRBV20-1 | CSARDVFMNNEQFF | TGCAGTGCTAGAGACGTTTTTATGAACAATGAGCAGTTCTTC
many | TRBJ1-5 | TRBD1 | TRBV28 | CASSTGQAYSNQPQHF | TGTGCCAGCAGTACCGGACAGGCCTATAGCAATCAGCCCCAGCATTTT
few | TRBJ1-2 | . | TRBV11-1 | CASSPSVGSQLGSYTF | TGTGCCAGCAGCCCATCCGTCGGCTCCCAACTAGGGAGCTACACCTTC
many | TRBJ1-5 | . | TRBV2 | CASSYQGFGNQPQHF | TGTGCCAGCAGTTATCAGGGGTTTGGCAATCAGCCCCAGCATTTT
many | TRBJ2-7 | . | TRBV12-3/TRBV12-4 | CASSLALGEQYF | TGTGCCAGCTCACTCGCGCTGGGGGAGCAGTACTTC
. | TRBJ2-3 | TRBD2 | TRBV6-2/TRBV6-3 | CASRDGLAQTEGTQYF | TGTGCCAGCAGAGATGGACTAGCCCAAACCGAGGGTACGCAGTATTTT
. | TRBJ2-1 | TRBD2 | TRBV6-1 | CASSETGGGGYF | TGTGCCAGCAGTGAAACGGGGGGAGGAGGCTACTTC
. | TRBJ2-5 | TRBD2 | TRBV20-1 | CSASDGASGQETQYF | TGCAGTGCTAGTGACGGGGCTAGCGGGCAAGAGACCCAGTACTTC
few | TRBJ2-7 | . | TRBV20-1 | CSARDRDGVSYEQYF | TGCAGTGCTAGAGATCGAGACGGGGTCTCCTACGAGCAGTACTTC
few | TRBJ1-6 | TRBD1 | TRBV5-1 | CASSFADRDNSPLHF | TGCGCCAGCAGCTTTGCAGACAGGGATAATTCACCCCTCCACTTT